The T cell receptor (beta chain) described here comes from a study of CD8 T cells in ankylosing spondylitis. Study-wide results and caveats: CD8+ cells made up the disease-linked clones, which were relatively rare in peripheral blood.

Germline V gene lookup returns CDR1 SGHNT and CDR2 YENEEA. CDR3 size: 13 residues. J was trimmed by 7 bases and V by 6 bases; bases with no gene match: 6. About this clonotype: The antigen remains undetermined.

By quantitative 5'-RACE with molecular barcodes, the TCR beta libraries were made. One entry per CDR3 protein, called by TCRdb with MiXCR from the 5' RACE reads. In the table there are around 300,000 distinct CDR3 sequences, 11% of which are singletons. The V and J genes are TRBV11-3 and TRBJ2-1, with 7 bases identical to TRBD2. The sequenced sample consisted of blood, either unsorted or a sorted T cell fraction (not recorded which). The sequence came from a female donor with ankylosing spondylitis or in good health (not recorded which). CDR3 sequence reads: CASSGRATNEQFF. The CDR3 nucleotides are TGTGCCAGCAGTGGGAGGGCCACAAATGAGCAGTTCTTC.